Listed below are T cell receptor beta chains from one sample, sequenced in a study of beta chain features in type 1 diabetes. Profiled with immunoSEQ multiplex PCR; TCRdb holds only in-frame clones, not every one. This table has about 650,000 clones, 9.5% to 15% appearing once. The sequenced sample consisted of naive CD4+ T cells from blood. All receptors come from a man under 40 with type 1 diabetes. Each CDR3 is given with its conserved first and last residue. The D gene is left open where the match is weak. A row's size may be missing; if present it is once, few, many or a size class.

d_gene	v_gene	abundance	j_gene	CDR3aa	CDR3nt
NA	TRBV30	few	TRBJ2-2	CAWSSGGELFF	TGTGCCTGGAGTAGTGGCGGGGAGCTGTTTTTT
NA	TRBV30	NA	TRBJ1-3	CAWTRDNAGNTIYF	TGTGCCTGGACCAGGGACAATGCCGGAAACACCATATATTTT
TRBD1	TRBV27	NA	TRBJ2-6	CASSRTGTGISSGANVLTF	TGTGCCAGCAGTCGTACCGGGACAGGGATATCCTCTGGGGCCAACGTCCTGACTTTC
NA	TRBV15	few	TRBJ2-6	CATSRDNSGANVLTF	TGTGCCACCAGCAGAGACAACTCTGGGGCCAACGTCCTGACTTTC
NA	TRBV9	NA	TRBJ2-2	CASSVVVAGELFF	TGTGCCAGCAGCGTAGTAGTCGCCGGGGAGCTGTTTTTT
TRBD1	TRBV7-2	NA	TRBJ2-2	CASSSFGWTGGNTGELFF	TGTGCCAGCAGCTCCTTTGGTTGGACAGGGGGGAACACCGGGGAGCTGTTTTTT
NA	TRBV11-3	NA	TRBJ2-2	CASSPTGSHFGELFF	TGTGCCAGCAGCCCCACGGGTTCCCACTTCGGGGAGCTGTTTTTT
NA	TRBV2	few	TRBJ2-7	CASSVDRPASYEQYF	TGTGCCAGTTCAGTCGACAGACCCGCCTCCTACGAGCAGTACTTC
TRBD1	TRBV2	few	TRBJ2-7	CASTRDRVNEQYF	TGTGCCAGCACGCGGGACAGGGTCAACGAGCAGTACTTC
NA	TRBV7-2	NA	TRBJ2-6	CASSFQRAGNGGANVLTF	TGTGCCAGCAGCTTCCAGAGGGCAGGGAATGGTGGGGCCAACGTCCTGACTTTC
NA	TRBV6-5	NA	TRBJ2-2	CASSYPGARNTGELFF	TGTGCCAGCAGTTACCCGGGGGCAAGGAACACCGGGGAGCTGTTTTTT
TRBD1	TRBV30	NA	TRBJ1-6	CAWGGGQGRSPLHF	TGTGCCTGGGGGGGAGGACAGGGTCGATCACCCCTCCACTTT
NA	TRBV29-1	NA	TRBJ1-1	CSVAAWVTKAFF	TGCAGCGTAGCCGCTTGGGTAACGAAAGCTTTCTTT
NA	TRBV6-5	few	TRBJ1-5	CASSYGHSNQPQHF	TGTGCCAGCAGTTACGGACATAGCAATCAGCCCCAGCATTTT
TRBD2	TRBV5-4	NA	TRBJ2-3	CASSFRLAGRTDTQYF	TGTGCCAGCAGCTTTCGACTAGCGGGGCGCACAGATACGCAGTATTTT
NA	TRBV7-2	NA	TRBJ1-6	CASSLRDSPLHF	TGTGCCAGCAGCTTGAGGGACTCACCCCTCCACTTT
NA	TRBV5-1	NA	TRBJ2-3	CASRDATTDTQYF	TGCGCCAGCAGGGATGCTACCACAGATACGCAGTATTTT
TRBD1	TRBV6-6	once	TRBJ2-3	CASTKQGGTDTQYF	TGTGCCAGCACCAAACAGGGGGGCACAGATACGCAGTATTTT
NA	TRBV11-2	few	TRBJ2-7	CASSLTGSQQYF	TGTGCCAGCAGCCTCACAGGGTCCCAGCAGTACTTC
TRBD2	TRBV7-2	few	TRBJ2-5	CASSLAVQLAGQETQYF	TGTGCCAGCAGCTTAGCGGTCCAACTAGCGGGACAAGAGACCCAGTACTTC
NA	TRBV14	NA	TRBJ1-1	CASSQGRARAATEAFF	TGTGCCAGCAGCCAAGGACGAGCCAGGGCAGCCACTGAAGCTTTCTTT
TRBD2	TRBV9	NA	TRBJ2-3	CASSARLAGGSDTQYF	TGTGCCAGCAGCGCCCGACTAGCGGGGGGTTCTGATACGCAGTATTTT
NA	TRBV11-2	NA	TRBJ2-1	CASSLNPTSYNEQFF	TGTGCCAGCAGCTTAAACCCCACCTCCTACAATGAGCAGTTCTTC
TRBD1	TRBV14	few	TRBJ1-1	CASSLTGALNTEAFF	TGTGCCAGCAGCTTGACAGGGGCCCTGAACACTGAAGCTTTCTTT
NA	TRBV9	few	TRBJ1-2	CASSAQGNYGYTF	TGTGCCAGCAGCGCACAAGGAAACTATGGCTACACCTTC
TRBD1	TRBV4-3	NA	TRBJ2-5	CASSQGLQGATETQYF	TGCGCCAGCAGCCAAGGGTTGCAGGGGGCGACGGAGACCCAGTACTTC
TRBD1	TRBV29-1	NA	TRBJ2-2	CSVRQGADTGELFF	TGCAGCGTTCGACAGGGGGCAGACACCGGGGAGCTGTTTTTT
TRBD1	TRBV7-2	NA	TRBJ1-1	CASSSRTGGVNTEAFF	TGTGCCAGCAGCTCCCGGACAGGAGGGGTGAACACTGAAGCTTTCTTT
NA	TRBV29-1	NA	TRBJ2-1	CSVAYNSYNEQFF	TGCAGCGTCGCGTATAATTCCTACAATGAGCAGTTCTTC
NA	TRBV10-2	NA	TRBJ2-1	CASSEEQVNYNEQFF	TGCGCCAGCAGTGAAGAACAAGTTAACTACAATGAGCAGTTCTTC
NA	TRBV5-1	few	TRBJ2-1	CASSPGDSNEQFF	TGCGCCAGCAGCCCTGGAGACAGCAATGAGCAGTTCTTC
NA	TRBV29-1	few	TRBJ1-2	CSVDTTAYGYTF	TGCAGCGTTGATACGACAGCCTATGGCTACACCTTC
NA	TRBV30	few	TRBJ1-6	CAYSGTVGNSPLHF	TGTGCATACTCGGGGACTGTGGGGAATTCACCCCTCCACTTT
TRBD1	TRBV5-6	few	TRBJ2-7	CASSLWWGQGIYEQYF	TGTGCCAGCAGCTTGTGGTGGGGACAGGGAATTTACGAGCAGTACTTC
NA	TRBV6-1	NA	TRBJ1-1	CASSEQGFTEAFF	TGTGCCAGCAGTGAGCAGGGGTTCACTGAAGCTTTCTTT
NA	TRBV18	NA	TRBJ2-5	CASSPVEETQYF	TGTGCCAGCTCGCCTGTAGAAGAGACCCAGTACTTC
NA	TRBV9	NA	TRBJ2-3	CASSVVAGITDTQYF	TGTGCCAGCAGCGTAGTGGCAGGTATCACAGATACGCAGTATTTT
TRBD1	TRBV29-1	few	TRBJ2-1	CSGGQGYNEQFF	TGCAGCGGGGGACAGGGATACAATGAGCAGTTCTTC
TRBD1	TRBV4-3	NA	TRBJ1-2	CASSQTGDGGYTF	TGCGCCAGCAGCCAAACAGGGGACGGGGGCTACACCTTC
NA	TRBV7-3	NA	TRBJ1-6	CASSPSGTENSPLHF	TGTGCCAGCAGCCCCTCCGGGACGGAAAATTCACCCCTCCACTTT
NA	TRBV11-1	few	TRBJ1-5	CASSLGSNQPQHF	TGTGCCAGCAGCTTGGGTAGCAATCAGCCCCAGCATTTT
NA	TRBV18	few	TRBJ2-7	CASSPGSYEQYF	TGTGCCAGCTCACCAGGTTCTTACGAGCAGTACTTC
TRBD2	TRBV7-2	few	TRBJ2-1	CASSPLSSGVYNEQFF	TGTGCCAGCAGCCCGTTGAGTAGCGGGGTTTACAATGAGCAGTTCTTC
TRBD1	TRBV7-8	NA	TRBJ1-2	CASSLGQLYGYTF	TGTGCCAGCAGCTTGGGACAGCTCTATGGCTACACCTTC